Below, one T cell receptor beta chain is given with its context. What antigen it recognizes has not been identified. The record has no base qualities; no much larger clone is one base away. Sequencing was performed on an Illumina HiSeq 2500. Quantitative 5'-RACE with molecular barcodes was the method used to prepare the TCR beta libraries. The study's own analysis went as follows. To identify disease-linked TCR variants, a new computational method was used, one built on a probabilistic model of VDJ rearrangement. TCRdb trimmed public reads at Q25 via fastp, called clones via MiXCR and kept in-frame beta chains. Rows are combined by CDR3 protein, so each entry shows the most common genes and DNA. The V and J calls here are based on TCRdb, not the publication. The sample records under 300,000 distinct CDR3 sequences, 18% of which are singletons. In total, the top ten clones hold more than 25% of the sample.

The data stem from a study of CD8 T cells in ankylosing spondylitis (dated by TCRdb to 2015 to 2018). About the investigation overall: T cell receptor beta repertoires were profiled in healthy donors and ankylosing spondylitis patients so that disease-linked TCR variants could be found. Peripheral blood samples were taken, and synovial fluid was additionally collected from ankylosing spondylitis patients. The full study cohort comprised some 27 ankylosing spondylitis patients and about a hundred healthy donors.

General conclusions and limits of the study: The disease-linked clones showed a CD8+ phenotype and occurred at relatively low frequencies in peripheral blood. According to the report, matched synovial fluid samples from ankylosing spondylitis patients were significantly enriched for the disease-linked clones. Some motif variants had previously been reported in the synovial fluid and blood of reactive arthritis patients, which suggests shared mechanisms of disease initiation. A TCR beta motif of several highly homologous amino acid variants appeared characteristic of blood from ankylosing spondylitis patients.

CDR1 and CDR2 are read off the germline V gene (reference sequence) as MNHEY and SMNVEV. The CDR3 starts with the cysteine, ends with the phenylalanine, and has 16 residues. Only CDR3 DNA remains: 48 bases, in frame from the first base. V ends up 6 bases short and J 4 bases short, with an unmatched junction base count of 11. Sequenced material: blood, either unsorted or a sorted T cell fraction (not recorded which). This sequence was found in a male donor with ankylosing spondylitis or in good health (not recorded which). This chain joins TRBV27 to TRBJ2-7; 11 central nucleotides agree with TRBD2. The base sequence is TGTGCCAGCAGGGAACTAGCGGGAGCGGGGCTATACGAGCAGTACTTC. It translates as CASRELAGAGLYEQYF.